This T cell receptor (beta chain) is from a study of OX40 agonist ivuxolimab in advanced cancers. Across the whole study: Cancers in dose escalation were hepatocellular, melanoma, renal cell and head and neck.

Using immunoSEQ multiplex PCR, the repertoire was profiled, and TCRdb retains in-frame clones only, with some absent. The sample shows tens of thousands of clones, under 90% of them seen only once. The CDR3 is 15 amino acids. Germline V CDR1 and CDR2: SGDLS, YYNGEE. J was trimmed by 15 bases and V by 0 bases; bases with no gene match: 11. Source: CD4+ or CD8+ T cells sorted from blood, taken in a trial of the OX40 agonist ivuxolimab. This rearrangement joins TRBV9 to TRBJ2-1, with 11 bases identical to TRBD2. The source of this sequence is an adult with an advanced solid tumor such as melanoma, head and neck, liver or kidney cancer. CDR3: CASSVEASGGLAPFF. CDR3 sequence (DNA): TGTGCCAGCAGCGTAGAGGCTAGCGGGGGGCTGGCGCCGTTCTTC.